This TCR beta chain was recovered during a study of Ad26.COV2.S vaccination and SARS-CoV-2 variants. In germline, CDR1 is LGHNA, CDR2 YNFKEQ. With 0 bases removed from V and 6 bases from J, the gap between germline ends came to 14 bases. The CDR3 is made up of 15 amino acids. Using immunoSEQ multiplex PCR, the repertoire was profiled, and TCRdb retains in-frame clones only, with some absent. The table lists 300,000 to 400,000 clones, 85% to 90% of them singletons, with 5% to 6.5% in the top ten. Treatment here: approximately 18 received Ad26.COV2.S at low or high dose, single or two shots; about 5 received placebo; per-sample allocation not given. Specimens were obtained on day 63 following the first vaccine or placebo injection. The table lists this clone with a few counts.

V is TRBV4-2 and J is TRBJ1-1; D call uncertain. The receptor's source is a person aged 18 to 65 who received the Ad26.COV2.S COVID-19 vaccine or a placebo. The sequencing used peripheral blood, collected in a trial of Ad26.COV2.S vaccine versus placebo. CDR3 bases: TGTGCCAGCAGCCAAGATACTAGTCTCCTCCCTGAAGCTTTCTTT. Translating gives CASSQDTSLLPEAFF.